This note documents a single T cell receptor (beta chain) sequence. The CDR3 spans 13 residues. CDR1 LNHDA and CDR2 SQIVND come from the germline V gene (reference sequence). Trimming took 5 bases from V and 8 from J, leaving 15 bases between them. The data belong to a study of glioma-infiltrating T cells after dendritic cell vaccination. Study overall: After recurrence, repeat resection gave post-vaccination tumor, with about five paired samples.

The primer mix had 60 V beta and 13 J beta primers. The data were produced by immunoSEQ multiplex PCR, yet TCRdb's version contains in-frame clones alone and is incomplete. Among 2,700 or so clones listed, around 85% were seen once. The time point: after dendritic cell vaccination, including at tumor progression/relapse. Dendritic cells derived from monocytes and pulsed with autologous tumor lysate formed the vaccine. Autologous tumor lysate-pulsed dendritic cell vaccination was given between the early 2000s and the early 2010s. The input for sequencing was tumor tissue, taken after dendritic cell vaccination. The chain combines TRBV19 with TRBJ1-1; TRBD1 might be the D (6 bases). The sequence was collected from a human donor with glioblastoma. DNA of the CDR3: TGTGCCAGTAGTCCGGCAGGGGTGCTAGAAGCTTTCTTT. As protein: CASSPAGVLEAFF.